This record covers a single T cell receptor beta chain. The antigen is not known. These data belong to a study of shared clonotypes between healthy human individuals. Study results and caveats: It was expected that sequencing depth would affect clonotype sharing among donors.

Selected positively for CCR7 and CD45RO-negative, naive CD8 cells excluded terminally differentiated effector memory CD45RA+ cells. Those who donated were healthy HIV-negative adults, with no recent acute infections or vaccinations reported. Sequencing was performed with immunoSEQ multiplex PCR; in TCRdb, only in-frame clones are kept and a portion is missing. The table has 2 million or so clones, less than 95% seen once. Sequenced material: naive CD8+ T cells sorted from blood. The TCR was taken from a man in his late teens or twenties in good health.

The chain's CDR3 is CASSLEAGYTF. The CDR3 DNA is TGTGCCAGCAGCTTGGAGGCTGGCTACACCTTC. The V gene is TRBV5-6, the J gene TRBJ1-2; D unclear. The CDR3 sequence is 11 residues long. The V end was cut by 0 bases, the J end by 7 bases, with 4 bases between. Germline CDR1 is SGHDT and CDR2 is YYEEEE. Supplemented by reference TRBV5-6 and TRBJ1-2, the full variable domain reads DAGVTQSPTHLIKTRGQQVTLRCSPKSGHDTVSWYQQALGQGPQFIFQYYEEEERQRGNFPDRFSGHQFPNYSSELNVNALLLGDSALYLCASSLEAGYTFGSGTRLTVV.